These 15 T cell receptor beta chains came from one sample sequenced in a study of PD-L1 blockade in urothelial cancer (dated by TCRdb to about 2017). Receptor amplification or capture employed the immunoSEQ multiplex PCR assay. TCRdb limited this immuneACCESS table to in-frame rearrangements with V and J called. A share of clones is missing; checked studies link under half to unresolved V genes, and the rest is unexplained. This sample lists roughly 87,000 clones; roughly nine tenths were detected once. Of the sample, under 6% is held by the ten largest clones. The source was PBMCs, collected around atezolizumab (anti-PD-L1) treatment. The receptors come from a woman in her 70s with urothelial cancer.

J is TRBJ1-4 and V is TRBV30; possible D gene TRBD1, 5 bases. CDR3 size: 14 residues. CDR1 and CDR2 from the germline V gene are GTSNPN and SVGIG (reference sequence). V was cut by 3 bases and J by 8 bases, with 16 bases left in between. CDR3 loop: CAWSPAGGNEKLFF. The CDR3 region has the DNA TGTGCCTGGAGCCCCGCGGGGGGAAACGAAAAACTGTTTTTT.

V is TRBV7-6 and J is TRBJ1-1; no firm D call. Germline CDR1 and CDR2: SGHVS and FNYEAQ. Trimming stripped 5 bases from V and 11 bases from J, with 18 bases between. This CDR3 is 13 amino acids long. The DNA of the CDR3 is TGTGCCAGCAGCGCCGCCGTCCTCATGCAGGCTTTCTTT. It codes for CASSAAVLMQAFF.

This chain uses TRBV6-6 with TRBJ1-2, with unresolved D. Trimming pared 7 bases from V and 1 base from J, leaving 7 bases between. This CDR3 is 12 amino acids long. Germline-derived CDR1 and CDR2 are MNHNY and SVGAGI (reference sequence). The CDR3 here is CASTPSNYGYTF. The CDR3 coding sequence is TGTGCCAGCACTCCCAGTAACTATGGCTACACCTTC.

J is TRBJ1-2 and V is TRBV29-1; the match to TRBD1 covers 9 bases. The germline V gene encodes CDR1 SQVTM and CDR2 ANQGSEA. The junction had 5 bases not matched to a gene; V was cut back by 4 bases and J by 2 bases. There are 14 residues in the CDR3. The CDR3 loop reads CSVVLTGGNYGYTF. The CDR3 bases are TGCAGCGTTGTTCTGACAGGGGGAAACTATGGCTACACCTTC.

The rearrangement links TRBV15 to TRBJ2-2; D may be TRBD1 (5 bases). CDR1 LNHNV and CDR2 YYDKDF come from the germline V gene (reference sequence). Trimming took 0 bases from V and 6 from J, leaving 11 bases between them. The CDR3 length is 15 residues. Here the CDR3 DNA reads TGTGCCACCAGCAGAGATGTTCTGGGGCCCGGGGAGCTGTTTTTT. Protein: CATSRDVLGPGELFF.

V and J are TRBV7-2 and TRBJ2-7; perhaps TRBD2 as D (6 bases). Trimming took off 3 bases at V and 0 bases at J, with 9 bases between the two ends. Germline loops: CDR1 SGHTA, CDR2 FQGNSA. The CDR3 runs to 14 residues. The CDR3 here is CASSFMEGSYEQYF. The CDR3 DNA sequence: TGTGCCAGCAGCTTTATGGAGGGCTCCTACGAGCAGTACTTC.

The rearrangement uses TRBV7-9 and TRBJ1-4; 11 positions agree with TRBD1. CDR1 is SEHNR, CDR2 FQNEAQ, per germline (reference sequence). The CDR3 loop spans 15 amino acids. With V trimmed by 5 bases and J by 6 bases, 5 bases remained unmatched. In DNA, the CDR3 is TGTGCCAGCAGCAGCCGGACAGGGGGCGATGAAAAACTGTTTTTT. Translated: CASSSRTGGDEKLFF.

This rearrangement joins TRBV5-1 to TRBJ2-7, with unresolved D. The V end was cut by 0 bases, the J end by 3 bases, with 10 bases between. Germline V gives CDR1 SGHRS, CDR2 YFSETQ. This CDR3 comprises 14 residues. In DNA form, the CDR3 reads TGCGCCAGCAGCTTGGCCACCCCCGGCTACGAGCAGTACTTC. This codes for CASSLATPGYEQYF.

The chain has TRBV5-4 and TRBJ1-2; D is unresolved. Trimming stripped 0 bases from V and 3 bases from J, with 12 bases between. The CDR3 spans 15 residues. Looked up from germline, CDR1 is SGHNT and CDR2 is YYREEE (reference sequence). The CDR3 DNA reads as TGTGCCAGCAGCTTGGATGGAGGCCGAGACTATGGCTACACCTTC. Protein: CASSLDGGRDYGYTF.

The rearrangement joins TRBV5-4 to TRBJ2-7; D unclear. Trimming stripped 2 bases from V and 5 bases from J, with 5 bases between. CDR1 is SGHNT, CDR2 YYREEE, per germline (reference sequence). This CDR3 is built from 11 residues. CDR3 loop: CASSFSDEQYF. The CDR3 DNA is TGTGCCAGCAGCTTCAGCGACGAGCAGTACTTC.

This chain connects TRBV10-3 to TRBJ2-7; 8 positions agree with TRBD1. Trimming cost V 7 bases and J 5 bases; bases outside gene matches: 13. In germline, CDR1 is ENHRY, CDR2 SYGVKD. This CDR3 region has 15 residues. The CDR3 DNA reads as TGTGCCATCAAGAAAGGACAGGGACCCACTAACGAGCAGTACTTC. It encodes CAIKKGQGPTNEQYF.

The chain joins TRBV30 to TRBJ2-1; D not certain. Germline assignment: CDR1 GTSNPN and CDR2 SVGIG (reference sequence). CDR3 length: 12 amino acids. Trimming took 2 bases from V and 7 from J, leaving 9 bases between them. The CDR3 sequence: CAWSPYENEQFF. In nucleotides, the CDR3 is TGTGCCTGGAGTCCATACGAGAATGAGCAGTTCTTC.

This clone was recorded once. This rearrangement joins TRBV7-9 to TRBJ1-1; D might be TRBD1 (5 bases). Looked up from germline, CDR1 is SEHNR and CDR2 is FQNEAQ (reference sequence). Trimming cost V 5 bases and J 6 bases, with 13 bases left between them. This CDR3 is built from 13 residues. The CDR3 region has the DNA TGTGCCAGCAGCGCCGGGGGGAGGCCTGAAGCTTTCTTT. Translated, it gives CASSAGGRPEAFF.

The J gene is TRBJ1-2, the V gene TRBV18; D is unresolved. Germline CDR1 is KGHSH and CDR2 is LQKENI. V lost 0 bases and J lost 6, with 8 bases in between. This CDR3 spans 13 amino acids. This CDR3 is CASSPPLLDGYTF. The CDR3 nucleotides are TGTGCCAGCTCACCACCCCTATTGGATGGCTACACCTTC.

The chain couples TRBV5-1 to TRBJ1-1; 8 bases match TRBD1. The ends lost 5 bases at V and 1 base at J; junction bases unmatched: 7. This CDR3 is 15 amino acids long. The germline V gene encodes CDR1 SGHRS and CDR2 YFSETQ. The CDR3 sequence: CASSLVGTGNTEAFF. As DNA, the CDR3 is TGCGCCAGCAGTCTAGTCGGGACAGGGAACACTGAAGCTTTCTTT.